This T cell receptor beta chain is drawn from a study of blood T cell repertoires in COVID-19. Study summary: Researchers got acute and convalescent COVID-19 samples from the United States, Italy and Spain.

CDR1 is MNHEY, CDR2 SMNVEV, per germline (reference sequence). Deletions cut 1 base from V and 1 base from J, with 11 bases between. This CDR3 comprises 16 residues. Per the original methods: Amplification of reference gene primers provided the estimated nucleated cell counts. The method was immunoSEQ multiplex PCR; TCRdb's version includes in-frame clones alone and lacks a portion of them. V and J calls and clone size are as listed in that table; D and trimming were resolved from the DNA. The table shows approximately 250,000 clones, with roughly 90% occurring only once. The TCR comes from a man younger than 40 with active or convalescent COVID-19. The V and J genes are TRBV27 and TRBJ2-4; a possible D gene is TRBD1 (6 bases). Input material: peripheral blood. The CDR3: CASSLFAGVAKNIQYF. In nucleotides, the CDR3 is TGTGCCAGCAGTTTATTCGCAGGGGTGGCCAAAAACATTCAGTACTTC.